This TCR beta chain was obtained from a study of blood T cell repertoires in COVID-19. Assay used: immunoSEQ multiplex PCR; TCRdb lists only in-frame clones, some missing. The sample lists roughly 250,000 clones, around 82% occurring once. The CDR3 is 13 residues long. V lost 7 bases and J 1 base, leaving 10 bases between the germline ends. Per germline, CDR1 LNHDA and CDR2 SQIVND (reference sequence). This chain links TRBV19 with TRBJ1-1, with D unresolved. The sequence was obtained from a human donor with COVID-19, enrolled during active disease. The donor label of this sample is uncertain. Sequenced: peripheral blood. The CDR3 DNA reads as TGTGCCAGTAACCCCCGGGGGAACACTGAAGCTTTCTTT. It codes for CASNPRGNTEAFF.